This T cell receptor beta chain was recorded in a study of fetal regulatory T cell absence and autoimmunity. General study findings and limits: In IPEX, the enrichment was taken to support antigen-driven autoimmunity before birth.

The sample holds a few counts of this clone. Its antigen is undetermined. Germline loops: CDR1 GTSNPN, CDR2 SVGIG (reference sequence). V was trimmed by 3 bases and J by 0 bases, leaving 5 bases between them. The CDR3 contains 12 residues. Sequencing was at survey level. Libraries were prepared by immunoSEQ multiplex PCR; TCRdb keeps only in-frame clonotypes and omits some of them. This table holds 95,000 to 100,000 clones, 60% to 80% found once. This receptor was obtained from a male donor with IPEX syndrome. Sequencing used pancreas tissue. The chain carries TRBV30 and TRBJ1-2; D is ambiguous. The CDR3 bases are TGTGCCTGGAGACAGCCTAACTATGGCTACACCTTC. Encoded protein: CAWRQPNYGYTF.